Listed here are 21 T cell receptor beta chains from one sample, sequenced in a study of T cell responses to AZD1222 COVID-19 vaccine. Only in-frame clones appear in the TCRdb table, and some are missing; sequencing was by immunoSEQ multiplex PCR. The repertoire holds about 110,000 clones, roughly nine tenths seen once, with roughly 5.1% in the top ten. Sequenced material: peripheral blood, taken on day 0 of AZD1222 vaccination. The receptors were gathered from an adult in good health.

The rearrangement uses TRBV7-8 and TRBJ2-7, with TRBD2 matching over 7 bases. The ends lost 5 bases at V and 6 bases at J; junction bases unmatched: 13. From germline, CDR1 is SGHVS and CDR2 FQNEAQ. This CDR3 region has 15 residues. CDR3 amino acids: CASSASGGSRLEQYF. In nucleotides, the CDR3 is TGTGCCAGCAGCGCCTCGGGCGGGAGTCGACTCGAGCAGTACTTC.

The gene calls are TRBV27 and TRBJ2-1, with a possible D match to TRBD2 (6 bases). CDR1 is MNHEY, CDR2 SMNVEV, per germline (reference sequence). This CDR3 contains 15 residues. The V gene lost 7 bases and the J gene lost 9 bases, with 22 bases spanning the gap. The CDR3 nucleotides are TGTGCCAGCACCTTCCGGCTATCGGGAGTGGGTGAGCAGTTCTTC. Protein: CASTFRLSGVGEQFF.

V gene TRBV30 combines with J gene TRBJ1-2; D remains unclear. V was trimmed by 3 bases and J by 3 bases, leaving 17 bases between them. Germline V gene lookup returns CDR1 GTSNPN and CDR2 SVGIG (reference sequence). The CDR3 is made up of 15 amino acids. The CDR3 sequence is CAWSRTLLSDYGYTF. As DNA, the CDR3 is TGTGCCTGGAGCAGGACCCTCCTCTCGGACTATGGCTACACCTTC.

The genes are TRBV28 and TRBJ1-2; no clear D gene. The germline V and J ends were trimmed by 6 bases and 5 bases, with 16 bases remaining between them. In germline, CDR1 is MDHEN, CDR2 SYDVKM. The CDR3 length is 14 residues. The CDR3 sequence is CASRAVRTLYGYTF. CDR3 bases: TGTGCCAGCAGGGCCGTTCGGACCTTATATGGCTACACCTTC.

The V gene is TRBV7-2, the J gene TRBJ1-1; D is unclear. CDR1 is SGHTA and CDR2 is FQGNSA in the germline V gene. The germline V and J ends were trimmed by 2 bases and 5 bases, with 12 bases remaining between them. The CDR3 sequence is 14 residues long. CDR3 sequence: CASSLLGRGTEAFF. For the CDR3, the DNA is TGTGCCAGCAGCTTACTGGGCCGTGGAACTGAAGCTTTCTTT.

V and J are TRBV5-1 and TRBJ2-6, with 7 bases matching TRBD2. The CDR3 contains 17 residues. Germline values: CDR1 SGHRS, CDR2 YFSETQ. V lost 4 bases and J lost 0; bases outside the gene matches: 7. CDR3 coding DNA: TGCGCCAGCAGCCTCCAAGCGGGACCCTCTGGGGCCAACGTCCTGACTTTC. Its protein product is CASSLQAGPSGANVLTF.

The chain employs TRBV21-1 and TRBJ2-5. TRBV21-1 is reported as a pseudogene. The CDR3 sequence is 13 residues long. The CDR3 loop is CASSNSRSETQYF. CDR3 coding DNA: TGTGCCAGCAGCAATAGTAGGTCGGAGACCCAGTACTTC.

The rearrangement links TRBV7-2 to TRBJ2-7; D perhaps matches TRBD2 (6 bases). From germline, CDR1 is SGHTA and CDR2 FQGNSA. The CDR3 runs 13 residues. Trimming took 3 bases from V and 3 from J, leaving 9 bases between them. The CDR3: CASSFARDYEQYF. DNA of the CDR3: TGTGCCAGCAGCTTTGCGCGGGACTACGAGCAGTACTTC.

The rearrangement uses TRBV4-1 and TRBJ1-3; D not certain. The germline gives CDR1 MGHRA, CDR2 YSYEKL. V lost 2 bases and J lost 0, with 11 bases in between. This CDR3 is built from 16 residues. The CDR3 nucleotides read TGCGCCAGCAGCCAAAGTGTGTCAGCCTCTGGAAACACCATATATTTT. This codes for CASSQSVSASGNTIYF.

The V call is TRBV6-2 or TRBV6-3, the J call TRBJ2-1; no definite D call. The germline gives CDR1 MNHEY, CDR2 SVGEGT. The CDR3 consists of 14 residues. V gave up 4 bases and J gave up 3 bases, with 10 bases separating them. CDR3 coding DNA: TGTGCCAGCAGTTCCGCGACCTACTACAATGAGCAGTTCTTC. Translating gives CASSSATYYNEQFF.

This clone has only one observation. The chain has TRBV28 and TRBJ2-7, with 8 bases that match TRBD1. The CDR3 runs to 13 residues. After removal of 5 bases from V and 8 bases from J, the junction contained 8 bases not matched to a gene. Germline assignment: CDR1 MDHEN and CDR2 SYDVKM. CDR3 DNA sequence: TGTGCCAGCAGTACTCAGGGGGCGCCAAAGCAGTACTTC. Amino acids: CASSTQGAPKQYF.

The gene calls are TRBV7-8 and TRBJ2-2; TRBD2 agrees at 7 bases. V shed 6 bases, J shed 9 bases, and the junction held 16 bases outside the gene matches. Germline V gives CDR1 SGHVS, CDR2 FQNEAQ. The length of the CDR3 is 16 residues. CDR3: CASRTHEGGDDRELFF. The CDR3 nucleotides are TGTGCCAGCAGAACCCACGAGGGAGGGGACGACAGGGAGCTGTTTTTT.

The gene calls are TRBV6-2 or TRBV6-3 and TRBJ1-2, with D unresolved. The ends were cut back, 6 bases at V and 5 bases at J, with 10 bases in the middle. The germline CDR1 and CDR2 sequences are MNHEY and SVGEGT. This CDR3 comprises 12 residues. The chain's CDR3 is CASSQTEYGYTF. In DNA form, the CDR3 reads TGTGCCAGCAGCCAAACAGAGTATGGCTACACCTTC.

On this clone: Additional DNA sequences in this sample encode the identical CDR3. The gene calls are TRBV19 and TRBJ2-7, with no clear D. The V end was cut by 3 bases, the J end by 6 bases, with 6 bases between. CDR1 and CDR2 from the germline V gene are LNHDA and SQIVND (reference sequence). The CDR3 consists of 11 residues. CDR3 amino acids: CASSIGSEQYF. Here the CDR3 DNA reads TGTGCCAGTAGTATTGGGTCCGAGCAGTACTTC.

The chain has TRBV19 and TRBJ2-5; D may be TRBD1 (6 bases). V lost 0 bases, J lost 5 bases, and 13 bases lay in between. CDR3 length equals 15 residues. Looked up from germline, CDR1 is LNHDA and CDR2 is SQIVND (reference sequence). CDR3 in amino acids: CASSIDTGSVETQYF. In nucleotides, the CDR3 is TGTGCCAGTAGTATAGATACAGGGTCGGTGGAGACCCAGTACTTC.

This rearrangement joins TRBV30 to TRBJ2-1; TRBD2 matches at 9 bases. The CDR3 is 14 amino acids. Germline-derived CDR1 and CDR2 are GTSNPN and SVGIG (reference sequence). Unmatched junction bases numbered 1, after V lost 0 bases and J lost 4 bases. Here the CDR3 reads CAWSVSGRYNEQFF. The DNA of the CDR3 is TGTGCCTGGAGTGTAAGCGGGAGGTACAATGAGCAGTTCTTC.

CDR3 sequence reads: CASSVDSGRAFF. The CDR3 nucleotides are TGTGCCAGCAGCGTAGATAGCGGGAGGGCCTTCTTC. The chain recombines TRBV9 with TRBJ2-1; TRBD2 matches at 11 bases. Germline V lookup: CDR1 SGDLS, CDR2 YYNGEE. The CDR3 length is 12 residues. Trimming removed 0 bases from V and 16 bases from J; junction bases left unmatched: 3.

The chain employs TRBV7-9 and TRBJ1-1; TRBD1 aligns across 7 bases. The CDR3 covers 18 residues. The V gene's germline CDR1 is SEHNR and CDR2 FQNEAQ (reference sequence). J lost 2 bases, V lost 4 bases, and 16 bases had no gene match. The DNA for the CDR3 is TGTGCCAGCAGCTCCCAGGGGGGGGGCGTTAAAGGAAACACTGAAGCTTTCTTT. This sequence encodes CASSSQGGGVKGNTEAFF.

This chain joins TRBV18 and TRBJ1-4; 9 bases map to TRBD1. The CDR3 loop spans 17 amino acids. In germline, CDR1 is KGHSH, CDR2 LQKENI. The trim removed 2 bases at V and 2 bases at J, leaving 6 bases unmatched. This chain's CDR3 is CASSPRVGQGTNEKLFF. The DNA of the CDR3 is TGTGCCAGCTCACCAAGGGTCGGACAGGGGACTAATGAAAAACTGTTTTTT. The full variable domain, with the rest looked up from reference TRBV18 and TRBJ1-4, is NAGVMQNPRHLVRRRGQEARLRCSPMKGHSHVYWYRQLPEEGLKFMVYLQKENIIDESGMPKERFSAEFPKEGPSILRIQQVVRGDSAAYFCASSPRVGQGTNEKLFFGSGTQLSVL.

Details on this clone: A read error may produce the germline difference seen at one junction end. The gene calls are TRBV7-2 and TRBJ1-2; D is unclear. The CDR3 spans 12 residues. The germline gives CDR1 SGHTA, CDR2 FQGNSA. Written as DNA, the CDR3 is TGTGCCAGCAGTTTAGGCTTCTATGGCTACACCTTC. Translated: CASSLGFYGYTF. The full variable domain, with the rest looked up from reference TRBV7-2 and TRBJ1-2, is GAGVSQSPSNKVTEKGKDVELRCDPISGHTALYWYRQSLGQGLEFLIYFQGNSAPDKSGLPSDRFSAERTGGSVSTLTIQRTQQEDSAVYLCASSLGFYGYTFGSGTRLTVV.

The V call is TRBV20-1, the J call TRBJ2-3, with 11 bases fitting TRBD2. The CDR3 is 15 residues long. The ends lost 3 bases at V and 2 bases at J; junction bases unmatched: 4. Germline values: CDR1 DFQATT, CDR2 SNEGSKA (reference sequence). CDR3 residues: CSASGTSGPTDTQYF. DNA for the CDR3: TGCAGTGCTAGTGGGACTAGCGGTCCCACAGATACGCAGTATTTT.